One and the same sample provided the 20 T cell receptor beta chains below, sequenced in a study of blood T cell repertoires in COVID-19. Repertoires were generated with immunoSEQ multiplex PCR, while TCRdb's copy carries only in-frame clones and drops some. The sample consists of over 150,000 clones, around nine tenths of them appearing once. Source material: peripheral blood. These receptors were obtained from a woman in her seventies with COVID-19, enrolled during active disease.

The genes are TRBV30 and TRBJ2-5; TRBD1 agrees at 10 bases. Trimming cost V 0 bases and J 5 bases; bases outside gene matches: 6. This CDR3 has 15 residues. CDR1 is GTSNPN, CDR2 SVGIG, per germline (reference sequence). CDR3 protein: CAWSVRTGGSETQYF. The CDR3 DNA reads TGTGCCTGGAGTGTACGGACAGGGGGAAGCGAGACCCAGTACTTC.

The sample holds a few counts of this clone. The chain joins TRBV29-1 to TRBJ1-1; 11 positions match TRBD1. The germline CDR1 and CDR2 sequences are SQVTM and ANQGSEA. The ends lost 4 bases at V and 0 bases at J; junction bases unmatched: 4. The CDR3 has 15 residues. The chain's CDR3 is CSVVGTGGVNTEAFF. The CDR3 region has the DNA TGCAGCGTTGTAGGGACAGGGGGGGTGAACACTGAAGCTTTCTTT.

This chain links TRBV6-5 with TRBJ1-5; the D gene is possibly TRBD1 (5 bases). The CDR3 is made up of 12 amino acids. Germline V gene sequence: CDR1 MNHEY, CDR2 SVGAGI. Trimming removed 7 bases from V and 5 bases from J, with 9 bases in between. The chain's CDR3 is CASKTADQPQHF. CDR3 DNA: TGTGCCAGCAAGACAGCTGATCAGCCCCAGCATTTT.

The chain is built from TRBV19 and TRBJ2-7; 8 positions match TRBD1. The germline V gene has CDR1 LNHDA and CDR2 SQIVND (reference sequence). The CDR3 consists of 17 residues. Unmatched junction bases numbered 16, after V lost 5 bases and J lost 4 bases. CDR3 residues: CASSGRGQVSLGYEQYF. The CDR3 DNA sequence: TGTGCCAGTAGTGGAAGGGGACAGGTGTCTCTCGGGTACGAGCAGTACTTC.

The genes are TRBV28 and TRBJ1-1, with D possibly TRBD1 on 5 matching bases. Germline CDR1 and CDR2: MDHEN and SYDVKM. CDR3 length: 13 residues. The germline V and J ends were trimmed by 10 bases and 0 bases, with 12 bases remaining between them. The CDR3 nucleotides are TGTGCCAAAATCGGGGGATTGAACACTGAAGCTTTCTTT. This translates into CAKIGGLNTEAFF.

The J gene is TRBJ1-6, the V gene TRBV2; possibly TRBD1 for D (5 bases). V lost 5 bases, J lost 9 bases, and 14 bases lay in between. Germline-derived CDR1 and CDR2 are SNHLY and FYNNEI. The CDR3 sequence is 14 residues long. This CDR3 reads CASSPPSGGSPLHF. Written as DNA, the CDR3 is TGTGCCAGCAGTCCCCCCTCCGGGGGTTCACCCCTCCACTTT. Full variable domain (remainder filled in from reference TRBV2 and TRBJ1-6): EPEVTQTPSHQVTQMGQEVILRCVPISNHLYFYWYRQILGQKVEFLVSFYNNEISEKSEIFDDQFSVERPDGSNFTLKIRSTKLEDSAMYFCASSPPSGGSPLHFGNGTRLTVT.

This clone was counted a single time. The chain has TRBV2 and TRBJ2-3, with 15 bases lining up with TRBD2. Germline CDR1 is SNHLY and CDR2 is FYNNEI. This CDR3 region has 17 residues. J lost 6 bases, V lost 6 bases, and 10 bases had no gene match. CDR3 region: CASSVNPGTSGRDTQYF. The CDR3 nucleotides read TGTGCCAGCAGCGTAAATCCCGGGACTAGCGGGAGGGATACGCAGTATTTT.

This clone was observed a handful of times. The chain is built from TRBV27 and TRBJ2-1; 12 nucleotides line up with TRBD2. V dropped 4 bases and J dropped 3; count of bases not matched to a gene: 16. Germline values: CDR1 MNHEY, CDR2 SMNVEV (reference sequence). The CDR3 has 20 amino acids. CDR3 amino acids: CASSSLPGTSGLGFYNEQFF. DNA for the CDR3: TGTGCCAGCAGTTCGCTACCCGGGACTAGCGGGCTAGGTTTCTACAATGAGCAGTTCTTC.

This clone showed up just once. V gene TRBV18 combines with J gene TRBJ2-1; maybe TRBD2 (5 bases). V was clipped by 4 bases and J by 10 bases, with 11 bases between them. The CDR3 is made up of 12 amino acids. Germline CDR1 reads KGHSH; CDR2 reads LQKENI. For the CDR3, the DNA is TGTGCCAGCTCACGGACTGCCTGGGAGCAGTTCTTC. Its translation is CASSRTAWEQFF. The whole variable domain, filled in from reference TRBV18 and TRBJ2-1, reads NAGVMQNPRHLVRRRGQEARLRCSPMKGHSHVYWYRQLPEEGLKFMVYLQKENIIDESGMPKERFSAEFPKEGPSILRIQQVVRGDSAAYFCASSRTAWEQFFGPGTRLTVL.

The V and J genes are TRBV6-1 and TRBJ2-1, with TRBD1 as a possible D gene (5 bases). CDR1 is MNHNS and CDR2 is SASEGT in the germline V gene. CDR3 length: 18 amino acids. V gave up 1 base and J gave up 1 base, with 17 bases separating them. The CDR3 region is CASSEDPGLSISYNEQFF. CDR3 nucleotides: TGTGCCAGCAGTGAAGACCCAGGGCTCTCGATTTCCTACAATGAGCAGTTCTTC.

This clone was found a few times. The chain has TRBV7-2 and TRBJ2-1; possible D gene TRBD2, 7 bases. The V end was cut by 0 bases, the J end by 4 bases, with 10 bases between. This CDR3 comprises 15 residues. Looked up from germline, CDR1 is SGHTA and CDR2 is FQGNSA. DNA of the CDR3: TGTGCCAGCAGCTTAGCGCGGGGGCAGTACAATGAGCAGTTCTTC. Amino acid sequence: CASSLARGQYNEQFF.

The chain uses TRBV6-5 and TRBJ2-7; 7 positions match TRBD1. The CDR3 runs 14 residues. The ends lost 5 bases at V and 4 bases at J; junction bases unmatched: 8. Per germline, CDR1 MNHEY and CDR2 SVGAGI. The CDR3, as DNA: TGTGCCAGCAGTCGACAGGGACCTCGGTACGAGCAGTACTTC. Translation gives CASSRQGPRYEQYF.

The V call is TRBV30, the J call TRBJ2-3; D call uncertain. The CDR3 consists of 12 residues. The germline V gene encodes CDR1 GTSNPN and CDR2 SVGIG (reference sequence). V was pared by 1 base and J by 3 bases, with 5 bases between. CDR3 in amino acids: CAWSDVTDTQYF. In DNA form, the CDR3 reads TGTGCCTGGAGTGATGTAACAGATACGCAGTATTTT.

The chain employs TRBV6-5 and TRBJ1-5; D remains unclear. The CDR3 has 14 residues. Trimming took 8 bases from V and 1 from J, leaving 12 bases between them. Germline V gene sequence: CDR1 MNHEY, CDR2 SVGAGI. The CDR3 nucleotides are TGTGCCAGCTTGGGCGGGATAAGCAATCAGCCCCAGCATTTT. Its protein product is CASLGGISNQPQHF.

The chain carries TRBV6-6 and TRBJ2-5; unclear D gene. This CDR3 contains 14 residues. V dropped 1 base and J dropped 1 base, with 7 bases sitting between them. CDR1 is MNHNY and CDR2 is SVGAGI in the germline V gene (reference sequence). In DNA, the CDR3 is TGTGCCAGCAGTTACTTGGCGGCCCAAGAGACCCAGTACTTC. This encodes CASSYLAAQETQYF.

This clone was recorded a few times. The chain uses TRBV5-1 and TRBJ1-1; 8 positions agree with TRBD1. The CDR3 consists of 15 residues. The germline V gene has CDR1 SGHRS and CDR2 YFSETQ. The V segment lost 4 bases and the J segment 4 bases; nucleotides outside the gene matches: 9. CDR3 in DNA: TGCGCCAGCAGCCCTCGGACAGGGAGGCTCACTGAAGCTTTCTTT. Encoded protein: CASSPRTGRLTEAFF.

The gene calls are TRBV18 and TRBJ1-5, with D perhaps matching TRBD1 (5 bases). Trimming shortened V by 3 bases and J by 5 bases, and 11 bases separated the two germline ends. This CDR3 contains 14 residues. Germline V lookup: CDR1 KGHSH, CDR2 LQKENI. In nucleotides, the CDR3 is TGTGCCAGCTCACCCCGTAGGGGCGATCAGCCCCAGCATTTT. Translating it yields CASSPRRGDQPQHF.

The chain recombines TRBV2 with TRBJ2-2; 7 nucleotides match TRBD1. Germline trimming cut 7 bases from V and 8 bases from J; bases unmatched to any gene: 7. This CDR3 is 13 amino acids long. The germline gives CDR1 SNHLY, CDR2 FYNNEI. The CDR3: CASKQDRAGELFF. The CDR3 region has the DNA TGTGCCAGCAAGCAAGACAGGGCAGGGGAGCTGTTTTTT.

The rearrangement links TRBV28 to TRBJ1-2; unclear D gene. Per germline, CDR1 MDHEN and CDR2 SYDVKM. Between the trimmed V and J ends, which lost 2 bases and 8 bases, there was a span of 15 bases. The CDR3 consists of 14 residues. The CDR3 DNA follows: TGTGCCAGCAGTTTAAACTTACCTGAGTGGGGCTACACCTTC. Translating it yields CASSLNLPEWGYTF.

The chain uses TRBV11-3 and TRBJ2-3; D is unresolved. V shed 1 base and J shed 3 bases, with 5 bases lying between them. The germline CDR1 and CDR2 sequences are SGHNT and YENEEA. The CDR3 is 13 residues long. The CDR3 nucleotides read TGTGCCAGCAGCTTAGGTAGAACAGATACGCAGTATTTT. It encodes CASSLGRTDTQYF. Based on the CDR3 plus reference TRBV11-3 and TRBJ2-3, the full variable domain is EAGVVQSPRYKIIEKKQPVAFWCNPISGHNTLYWYLQNLGQGPELLIRYENEEAVDDSQLPKDRFSAERLKGVDSTLKIQPAELGDSAVYLCASSLGRTDTQYFGPGTRLTVL.